This T cell receptor beta chain was found in a study of T cells after posttransplantation cyclophosphamide. Study results and caveats: Recipient CMV seropositivity and CMV reactivation strongly tracked TRB clonality. TRB overlap between skin or GI tissue T cells and blood was limited.

Profiled with immunoSEQ multiplex PCR; TCRdb holds only in-frame clones, not every one. This sample has about 20,000 clones, with approximately 86% found just once. A marrow graft followed busulfan-fludarabine conditioning, with cyclophosphamide on days +3 and +4. About this clone itself: Its antigen is unidentified.

Sequenced here: PBMCs, sampled after allogeneic stem cell transplant with posttransplant cyclophosphamide. The source of this sequence is a female patient in her forties who received an allogeneic stem cell transplant from a related donor, was CMV-positive, and had no GVHD. The T cells may come from the graft donor.

CDR3 bases: TGCGCCAGCAGCCAGGTCCTTCCCGAGCGTAACTCCTACGAGCAGTACTTC. This codes for CASSQVLPERNSYEQYF. V is TRBV4-1 and J is TRBJ2-7; D unclear. CDR3 size: 17 residues. CDR1 and CDR2 (germline): MGHRA, YSYEKL. Trimming stripped 3 bases from V and 0 bases from J, with 18 bases between.